The T cell receptor (beta chain) under discussion was sequenced for a study of T-cell reconstitution after alpha-beta-depleted transplantation in children. Study-level results: In patients about two months after transplant, alpha-beta T cells reportedly arose from several hundred expanded graft clones.

TCRbeta library preparation incorporated unique molecular identifiers. MiXCR, run by TCRdb on the PCR reads, gives a single entry per CDR3 protein. The sample includes roughly 790,000 distinct CDR3 sequences, approximately 15% seen only once; the top ten take around 5.3%. This clonotype showed up just a few times. The antigen is undetermined. The CDR3 is 13 amino acids. Germline V gene sequence: CDR1 SQVTM, CDR2 ANQGSEA. Trimming took 7 bases from V and 1 from J, leaving 13 bases between them. This specimen was PBMCs, mostly from graft donor cells, taken 360 days after TCRalphabeta/CD19-depleted stem cell transplant. This TCR was sampled from a male patient between 10 and 17 years old who had a stem cell transplant for acute lymphoblastic leukemia, so the T cells may come from the graft donor. This rearrangement joins TRBV29-1 to TRBJ1-2; D is possibly TRBD1 (6 bases). The CDR3 here is CSARTALNYGYTF. CDR3 nucleotides: TGCAGCGCCCGGACAGCGCTTAACTATGGCTACACCTTC.